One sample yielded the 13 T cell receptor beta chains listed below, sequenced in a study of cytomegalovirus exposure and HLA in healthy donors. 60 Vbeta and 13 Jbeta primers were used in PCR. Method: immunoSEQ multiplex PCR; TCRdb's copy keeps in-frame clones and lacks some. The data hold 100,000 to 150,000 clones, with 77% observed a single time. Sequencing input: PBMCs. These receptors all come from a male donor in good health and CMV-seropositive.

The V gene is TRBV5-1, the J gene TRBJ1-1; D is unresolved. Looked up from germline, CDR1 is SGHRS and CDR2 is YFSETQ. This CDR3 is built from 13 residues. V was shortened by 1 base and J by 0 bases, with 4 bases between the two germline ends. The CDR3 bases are TGCGCCAGCAGCTTGCGGGTGAACACTGAAGCTTTCTTT. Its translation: CASSLRVNTEAFF.

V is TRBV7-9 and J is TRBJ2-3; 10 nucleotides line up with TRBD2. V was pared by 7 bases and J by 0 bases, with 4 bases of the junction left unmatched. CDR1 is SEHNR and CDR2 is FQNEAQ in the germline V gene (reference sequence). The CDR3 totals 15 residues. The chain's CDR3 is CASKSGGASTDTQYF. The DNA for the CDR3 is TGTGCCAGCAAGAGCGGGGGGGCTAGCACAGATACGCAGTATTTT.

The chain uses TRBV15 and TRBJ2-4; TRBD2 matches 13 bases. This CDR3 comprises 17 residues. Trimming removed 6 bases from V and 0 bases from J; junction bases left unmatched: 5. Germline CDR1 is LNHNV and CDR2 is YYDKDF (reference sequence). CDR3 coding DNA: TGTGCCACCAGAGGACTAGCGGGGGCCCCAGCCAAAAACATTCAGTACTTC. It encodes CATRGLAGAPAKNIQYF.

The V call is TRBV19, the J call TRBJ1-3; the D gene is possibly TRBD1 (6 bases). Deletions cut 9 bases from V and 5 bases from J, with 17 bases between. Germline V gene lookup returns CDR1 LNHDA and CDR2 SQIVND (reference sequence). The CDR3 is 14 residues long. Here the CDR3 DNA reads TGTGCCAGCAGACAGGCTCAAGGACGAAACACCATATATTTT. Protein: CASRQAQGRNTIYF.

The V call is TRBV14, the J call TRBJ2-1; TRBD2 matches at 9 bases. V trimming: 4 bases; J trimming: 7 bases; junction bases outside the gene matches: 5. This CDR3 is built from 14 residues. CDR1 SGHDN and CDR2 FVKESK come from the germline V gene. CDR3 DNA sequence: TGTGCCAGCAGCCGAGGACTAGCGTGGAATGAGCAGTTCTTC. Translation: CASSRGLAWNEQFF.

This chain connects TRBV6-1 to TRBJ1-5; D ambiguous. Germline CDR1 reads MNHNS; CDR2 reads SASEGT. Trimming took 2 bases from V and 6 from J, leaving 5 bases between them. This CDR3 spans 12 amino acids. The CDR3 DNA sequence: TGTGCCAGCAGTGAATTCGGTCAGCCCCAGCATTTT. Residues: CASSEFGQPQHF.

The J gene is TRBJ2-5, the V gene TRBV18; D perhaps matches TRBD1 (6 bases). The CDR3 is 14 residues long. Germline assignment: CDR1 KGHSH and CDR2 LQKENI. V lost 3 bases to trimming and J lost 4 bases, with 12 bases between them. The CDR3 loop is CASSPLGQLETQYF. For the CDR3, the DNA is TGTGCCAGCTCACCGCTCGGACAGCTAGAGACCCAGTACTTC.

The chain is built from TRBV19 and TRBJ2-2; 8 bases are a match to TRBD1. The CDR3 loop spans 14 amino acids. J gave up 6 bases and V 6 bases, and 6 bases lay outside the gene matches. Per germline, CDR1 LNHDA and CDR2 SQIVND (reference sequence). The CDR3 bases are TGTGCCAGTAGAGTGGACAGGGAGGCCGGGGAGCTGTTTTTT. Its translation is CASRVDREAGELFF.

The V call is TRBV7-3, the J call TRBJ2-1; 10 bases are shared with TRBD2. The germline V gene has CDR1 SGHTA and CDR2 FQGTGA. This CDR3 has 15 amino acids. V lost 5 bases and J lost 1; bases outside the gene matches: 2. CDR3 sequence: CASSPLAGSYNEQFF. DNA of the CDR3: TGTGCCAGCAGCCCACTAGCGGGATCCTACAATGAGCAGTTCTTC.

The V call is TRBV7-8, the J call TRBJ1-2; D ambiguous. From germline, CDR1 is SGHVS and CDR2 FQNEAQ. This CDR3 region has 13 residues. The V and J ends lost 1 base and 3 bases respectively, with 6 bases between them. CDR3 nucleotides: TGTGCCAGCAGCTTAGAGGAGGACTATGGCTACACCTTC. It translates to CASSLEEDYGYTF. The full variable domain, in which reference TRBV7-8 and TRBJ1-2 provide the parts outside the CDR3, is GAGVSQSPRYKVAKRGQDVALRCDPISGHVSLFWYQQALGQGPEFLTYFQNEAQLDKSGLPSDRFFAERPEGSVSTLKIQRTQQEDSAVYLCASSLEEDYGYTFGSGTRLTVV.

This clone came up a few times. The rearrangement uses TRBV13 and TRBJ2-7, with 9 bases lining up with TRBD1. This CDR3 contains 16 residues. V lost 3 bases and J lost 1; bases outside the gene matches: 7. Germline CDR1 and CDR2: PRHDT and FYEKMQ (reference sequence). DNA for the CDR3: TGTGCCAGCAGCTTCGGGGTGGGACAGGGATCCTACGAGCAGTACTTC. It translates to CASSFGVGQGSYEQYF.

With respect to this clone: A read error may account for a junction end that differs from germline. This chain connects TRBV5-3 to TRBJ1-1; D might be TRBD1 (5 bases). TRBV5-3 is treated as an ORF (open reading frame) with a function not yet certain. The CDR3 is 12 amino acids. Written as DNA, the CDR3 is TGTGCCAGAAGCTTGTGGGGGACTGGAGCTTTCTTT. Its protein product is CARSLWGTGAFF.

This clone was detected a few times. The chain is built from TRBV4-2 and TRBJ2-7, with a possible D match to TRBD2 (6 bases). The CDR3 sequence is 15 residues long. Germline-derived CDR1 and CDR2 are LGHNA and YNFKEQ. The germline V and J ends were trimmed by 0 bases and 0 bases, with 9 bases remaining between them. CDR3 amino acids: CASSQEGLLSYEQYF. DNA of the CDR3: TGTGCCAGCAGCCAAGAGGGACTGCTCTCCTACGAGCAGTACTTC.